The 7 T cell receptor beta chains listed next were all sequenced from one sample in a study of T cells in localized non-small cell lung cancer. The data were produced by immunoSEQ multiplex PCR, yet TCRdb's version contains in-frame clones alone and is incomplete. Found here are about 46,000 clones, around 81% of them singletons; the top ten hold approximately 17%. Sequencing used peripheral blood mononuclear cells, obtained before any cancer treatment. The receptors here all came from a man aged 35-69 years with stage III lung adenocarcinoma.

The chain combines TRBV6-5 with TRBJ1-5; perhaps TRBD1 as D (5 bases). The ends were cut back, 2 bases at V and 5 bases at J, with 10 bases in the middle. CDR3 length: 14 amino acids. Germline CDR1 reads MNHEY; CDR2 reads SVGAGI. The CDR3 DNA sequence: TGTGCCAGCAGTTACGGGCAGGGCTATCAGCCCCAGCATTTT. Translation: CASSYGQGYQPQHF.

This chain uses TRBV2 with TRBJ2-3, with D possibly TRBD1 on 6 matching bases. With 4 bases removed from V and 1 base from J, the gap between germline ends came to 9 bases. The CDR3 has 14 residues. CDR1 is SNHLY and CDR2 is FYNNEI in the germline V gene. This CDR3 reads CASSAGAGTDTQYF. The CDR3 DNA follows: TGTGCCAGCAGTGCAGGGGCAGGCACAGATACGCAGTATTTT.

This clone was counted a single time. This chain links TRBV19 with TRBJ2-6; 9 nucleotides align to TRBD1. Germline V gene lookup returns CDR1 LNHDA and CDR2 SQIVND (reference sequence). There are 16 residues in the CDR3. Trimming took 4 bases from V and 0 from J; bases not matched to a gene: 1. The CDR3 here is CASSRDRASGANVLTF. The CDR3, as DNA: TGTGCCAGTAGTAGGGACAGGGCCTCTGGGGCCAACGTCCTGACTTTC.

This clone was detected once. The chain carries TRBV7-6 and TRBJ2-5; D perhaps matches TRBD2 (5 bases). The length of the CDR3 is 15 residues. V was pared by 3 bases and J by 5 bases, with 16 bases between. Germline V gene data show CDR1 as SGHVS and CDR2 as FNYEAQ. The CDR3 coding sequence is TGTGCCAGCAGCTTTCCCACTCCAACGGGGGAGACCCAGTACTTC. This sequence encodes CASSFPTPTGETQYF.

Here the CDR3 reads CSVAAREAFF. In nucleotides, the CDR3 is TGCAGCGTTGCTGCACGCGAAGCTTTCTTT. V is TRBV29-1 and J is TRBJ1-1; D is unresolved. This CDR3 has 10 residues. Per the germline V gene, CDR1 is SQVTM and CDR2 is ANQGSEA. The V gene lost 4 bases and the J gene lost 8 bases, with 8 bases spanning the gap.

This sequence joins TRBV2 and TRBJ1-2; no reliable D call. CDR3 length equals 15 residues. CDR1 and CDR2 (germline): SNHLY, FYNNEI. Trimming took off 3 bases at V and 5 bases at J, with 16 bases between the two ends. The CDR3 DNA reads TGTGCCAGCAGTGATAACCCCCAGCGAGGGTATGGCTACACCTTC. As protein: CASSDNPQRGYGYTF.

This clone showed up just a few times. This chain joins TRBV4-1 and TRBJ2-5; possible D gene TRBD1, 6 bases. The CDR3 has 15 residues. Trimming cost V 4 bases and J 1 base, with 13 bases left between them. CDR1 is MGHRA, CDR2 YSYEKL, per germline. CDR3 residues: CASSPLGQVQETQYF. The CDR3, as DNA: TGCGCCAGCAGCCCTCTGGGACAAGTCCAAGAGACCCAGTACTTC.